The present T cell receptor (beta chain) was sequenced within a study of T cells in Graves' hyperthyroidism and ophthalmopathy. Study-wide background: Initial diagnosis, before any treatment, was when peripheral blood was collected. Study-level points and caveats: A model using 13 V-J features told ophthalmopathy apart from stable hyperthyroidism.

This clonotype was detected only a few times. Its antigen is unknown. From RNA transcripts, TCR beta CDR3 regions were amplified. HTBI primers were employed in a first-round RT-PCR of the TCR CDR3. TCRdb processed the multiplex PCR reads anew with MiXCR; each CDR3 protein has one entry. The table has around 500,000 distinct CDR3 sequences, roughly 15% seen once. The authors deemed Graves' hyperthyroidism stable absent ophthalmopathy progression within 18 months. The study enrolled patients aged 18 to 65 with newly diagnosed hyperthyroidism of under 2 months' duration. V was pared by 5 bases and J by 8 bases, with 16 bases of the junction left unmatched. Germline V gives CDR1 LGHDT, CDR2 YNNKEL (reference sequence). This CDR3 spans 19 amino acids.

The material sequenced was blood. The chain employs TRBV3-1 and TRBJ2-1; 15 bases align to TRBD2. The clonotype comes from a woman between 40 and 50 years old with Graves' hyperthyroidism. This CDR3 reads CASSDGLAGGPGSRHEQFF. For the CDR3, the DNA is TGTGCCAGCAGCGACGGACTAGCGGGAGGGCCAGGTAGCCGGCATGAGCAGTTCTTC.